The 32 T cell receptor beta chains below come from one sample, sequenced in a study of T cell changes during pregnancy in multiple sclerosis. Assay used: immunoSEQ multiplex PCR; TCRdb lists only in-frame clones, some missing. The sample contains almost 50,000 clones, roughly 94% of which appear only once. Specimen: CD4+ T cells from peripheral blood mononuclear cells, collected in the third trimester of pregnancy. These receptors came from a female donor with multiple sclerosis, enrolled in a pregnancy study.

CDR3 in amino acids: CATSREYRVGTNEKLFF. The CDR3 region has the DNA TGTGCCACCAGCAGAGAGTACAGGGTTGGGACTAATGAAAAACTGTTTTTT. The genes are TRBV15 and TRBJ1-4; weak D call: TRBD1 (6 bases). Trimming took off 0 bases at V and 2 bases at J, with 13 bases between the two ends. This CDR3 region has 17 residues. Looked up from germline, CDR1 is LNHNV and CDR2 is YYDKDF (reference sequence). Full variable domain (remainder filled in from reference TRBV15 and TRBJ1-4): DAMVIQNPRYQVTQFGKPVTLSCSQTLNHNVMYWYQQKSSQAPKLLFHYYDKDFNNEADTPDNFQSRRPNTSFCFLDIRSPGLGDTAMYLCATSREYRVGTNEKLFFGSGTQLSVL.

This clone occurred once. This chain connects TRBV27 to TRBJ2-1, with 7 positions matching TRBD2. CDR1 and CDR2 (germline): MNHEY, SMNVEV (reference sequence). This CDR3 is 15 amino acids long. J was trimmed by 4 bases and V by 3 bases; bases with no gene match: 6. The CDR3 is CASSFGGGAYNEQFF. CDR3 nucleotide sequence: TGTGCCAGCAGTTTTGGGGGAGGGGCTTACAATGAGCAGTTCTTC.

The chain carries TRBV12-5 and TRBJ1-1; maybe TRBD1 (6 bases). Germline-derived CDR1 and CDR2 are LGHNT and FRNRAP. V was clipped by 2 bases and J by 7 bases, with 11 bases between them. This CDR3 region has 13 residues. CDR3 bases: TGTGCTAGTGGTTTGAGGGGGGGCGTTGAAGCTTTCTTT. It is translated as CASGLRGGVEAFF.

The V gene is TRBV7-2, the J gene TRBJ1-5, with TRBD1 matching over 9 bases. Germline V gene sequence: CDR1 SGHTA, CDR2 FQGNSA. The CDR3 spans 13 residues. V lost 4 bases, J lost 7 bases, and 2 bases stayed unmatched. The CDR3 protein is CASSYGQGQPQHF. CDR3 DNA sequence: TGTGCCAGCAGCTACGGACAGGGGCAGCCCCAGCATTTT. Complete variable domain (other parts from reference TRBV7-2 and TRBJ1-5): GAGVSQSPSNKVTEKGKDVELRCDPISGHTALYWYRQSLGQGLEFLIYFQGNSAPDKSGLPSDRFSAERTGGSVSTLTIQRTQQEDSAVYLCASSYGQGQPQHFGDGTRLSIL.

The gene calls are TRBV4-1 and TRBJ1-2, with 8 positions matching TRBD1. The ends lost 0 bases at V and 4 bases at J; junction bases unmatched: 4. The length of the CDR3 is 15 residues. Germline-derived CDR1 and CDR2 are MGHRA and YSYEKL. The CDR3 loop is CASSQETGASYGYTF. CDR3 coding DNA: TGCGCCAGCAGCCAAGAGACAGGGGCATCCTATGGCTACACCTTC.

This clone was recorded once. V usage is TRBV2 and J usage is TRBJ2-5; TRBD1 matches at 12 bases. The CDR3 contains 15 residues. V gave up 6 bases and J gave up 4 bases; unmatched junction bases: 6. Per the germline V gene, CDR1 is SNHLY and CDR2 is FYNNEI. The CDR3 DNA sequence: TGTGCCAGCAGAGGGGACAGGGGGCGAGCAGAGACCCAGTACTTC. This sequence encodes CASRGDRGRAETQYF.

V and J are TRBV5-1 and TRBJ2-7; 7 nucleotides line up with TRBD1. The CDR3 is 15 residues long. V was clipped by 0 bases and J by 2 bases; unmatched bases: 5. CDR1 and CDR2 from the germline V gene are SGHRS and YFSETQ. CDR3 in DNA: TGCGCCAGCAGCTTGGCCGCCGGGACAGCCTACGAGCAGTACTTC. It specifies CASSLAAGTAYEQYF.

The genes are TRBV7-6 and TRBJ2-7; 7 positions match TRBD2. This CDR3 is built from 13 residues. CDR1 SGHVS and CDR2 FNYEAQ come from the germline V gene. V gave up 5 bases and J gave up 6 bases; unmatched junction bases: 7. The CDR3 loop reads CASSPGSGGEQYF. CDR3 nucleotide sequence: TGTGCCAGCAGCCCGGGATCGGGGGGCGAGCAGTACTTC.

The V call is TRBV4-1, the J call TRBJ2-7; D unclear. This CDR3 is built from 14 residues. Germline CDR1 reads MGHRA; CDR2 reads YSYEKL. V gave up 1 base and J gave up 2 bases, with 9 bases separating them. The CDR3 region is CASSQVGSPYEQYF. The CDR3 DNA follows: TGCGCCAGCAGCCAAGTGGGCAGTCCCTACGAGCAGTACTTC.

The rearrangement links TRBV5-5 to TRBJ2-6, with a tentative D call TRBD2 (5 bases). CDR1 is SGHKS, CDR2 YYEKEE, per germline (reference sequence). The V and J ends lost 4 bases and 1 base respectively, with 9 bases between them. There are 15 residues in the CDR3. The CDR3 region is CASSPRESGANVLTF. CDR3 bases: TGTGCCAGCAGCCCGAGGGAGTCTGGGGCCAACGTCCTGACTTTC.

This chain links TRBV18 with TRBJ1-2, with 7 nucleotides matching TRBD1. The germline gives CDR1 KGHSH, CDR2 LQKENI. There are 15 residues in the CDR3. V shed 4 bases and J 4 bases; nucleotides not matched to a gene: 9. CDR3 nucleotide sequence: TGTGCCAGCTCACAAGACAAGACAGGGCGCTATGGCTACACCTTC. It encodes CASSQDKTGRYGYTF.

The V and J genes are TRBV30 and TRBJ1-6; D is uncertain. The germline V and J ends were trimmed by 2 bases and 0 bases, with 14 bases remaining between them. Germline CDR1 is GTSNPN and CDR2 is SVGIG (reference sequence). This CDR3 comprises 17 residues. CDR3: CAWSKSGAYSYNSPLHF. The CDR3 nucleotides are TGTGCCTGGAGTAAATCGGGTGCCTACTCCTATAATTCACCCCTCCACTTT.

This chain connects TRBV5-1 to TRBJ2-1; D might be TRBD2 (5 bases). The V and J ends lost 1 base and 6 bases respectively, with 11 bases between them. Germline V gene sequence: CDR1 SGHRS, CDR2 YFSETQ. This CDR3 comprises 14 residues. CDR3 sequence: CASSLRGSGNEQFF. The CDR3 coding sequence is TGCGCCAGCAGCTTGCGAGGGTCTGGCAATGAGCAGTTCTTC.

The V gene is TRBV6-5, the J gene TRBJ1-1; no definite D call. V was trimmed by 2 bases and J by 1 base, leaving 14 bases between them. Germline CDR1 is MNHEY and CDR2 is SVGAGI. The CDR3 length is 16 residues. DNA for the CDR3: TGTGCCAGCAGTTACGGGTCGAGACAAGGGAACACTGAAGCTTTCTTT. It specifies CASSYGSRQGNTEAFF.

This chain connects TRBV7-9 to TRBJ1-2; possible D gene TRBD1, 5 bases. V shed 4 bases and J shed 0 bases, with 9 bases lying between them. This CDR3 region has 14 residues. The germline V gene has CDR1 SEHNR and CDR2 FQNEAQ (reference sequence). In DNA form, the CDR3 reads TGTGCCAGCAGCTCCGCGGGGGCTAACTATGGCTACACCTTC. Residues: CASSSAGANYGYTF.

This rearrangement joins TRBV7-6 to TRBJ2-7; possibly TRBD2 for D (6 bases). Looked up from germline, CDR1 is SGHVS and CDR2 is FNYEAQ. V lost 4 bases to trimming and J lost 1 base, with 23 bases between them. The CDR3 has 18 amino acids. The CDR3 loop reads CASSSEPGPGEESYEQYF. CDR3 DNA sequence: TGTGCCAGCAGCTCCGAACCCGGGCCGGGAGAGGAGTCCTACGAGCAGTACTTC. Full variable domain (missing parts from reference TRBV7-6 and TRBJ2-7): GAGVSQSPRYKVTKRGQDVALRCDPISGHVSLYWYRQALGQGPEFLTYFNYEAQQDKSGLPNDRFSAERPEGSISTLTIQRTEQRDSAMYRCASSSEPGPGEESYEQYFGPGTRLTVT.

In nucleotides, the CDR3 is TGTGCCAGCAGAGAAGACAGGGAGAACACTGAAGCTTTCTTT. It encodes CASREDRENTEAFF. The gene calls are TRBV6-5 and TRBJ1-1; 7 nucleotides align to TRBD1. The CDR3 totals 14 residues. Germline V CDR1 and CDR2: MNHEY, SVGAGI. V trimming: 6 bases; J trimming: 1 base; junction bases outside the gene matches: 5.

In its sample, this clone was seen a few times. CDR3 sequence: CASSLQAGRSGYTF. The CDR3, as DNA: TGTGCCAGCAGCTTGCAGGCAGGGAGGTCTGGCTACACCTTC. The gene calls are TRBV5-6 and TRBJ1-2; maybe TRBD1 (5 bases). Trimming took off 1 base at V and 7 bases at J, with 14 bases between the two ends. Germline V gives CDR1 SGHDT, CDR2 YYEEEE. CDR3 size: 14 residues.

This clone was counted a few times. V usage is TRBV19 and J usage is TRBJ1-2; 7 bases map to TRBD1. CDR1 and CDR2 (germline): LNHDA, SQIVND (reference sequence). Trimming at V came to 7 bases and at J to 2 bases, leaving 4 bases not matched to a gene. This CDR3 is built from 13 residues. CDR3 coding DNA: TGTGCCAGTACCCCGACAGGGAACTATGGCTACACCTTC. This gives the protein CASTPTGNYGYTF.

The chain carries TRBV5-1 and TRBJ2-7; 8 positions agree with TRBD2. Germline CDR1 and CDR2: SGHRS and YFSETQ. Germline trimming cut 4 bases from V and 3 bases from J; bases unmatched to any gene: 6. There are 14 residues in the CDR3. The CDR3 sequence: CASSPVAGSYEQYF. The CDR3 coding sequence is TGCGCCAGCAGCCCGGTAGCGGGAAGCTACGAGCAGTACTTC.

V and J are TRBV10-3 and TRBJ2-1, with TRBD1 matching over 8 bases. The V gene end was trimmed by 10 bases and the J gene end by 3 bases; junction bases not matched to a gene: 5. Germline V gene data show CDR1 as ENHRY and CDR2 as SYGVKD. This CDR3 has 13 residues. This chain's CDR3 is CATQGAFYNEQFF. CDR3 nucleotides: TGTGCCACCCAGGGGGCTTTCTACAATGAGCAGTTCTTC.

The chain recombines TRBV9 with TRBJ2-1; no clear D gene. V lost 0 bases and J lost 0, with 7 bases in between. Germline V lookup: CDR1 SGDLS, CDR2 YYNGEE. The CDR3 runs 15 residues. This CDR3 is CASSVEPDSYNEQFF. The CDR3 nucleotides read TGTGCCAGCAGCGTAGAACCAGACTCCTACAATGAGCAGTTCTTC. The full variable domain, its missing parts supplied by reference TRBV9 and TRBJ2-1, is DSGVTQTPKHLITATGQRVTLRCSPRSGDLSVYWYQQSLDQGLQFLIQYYNGEERAKGNILERFSAQQFPDLHSELNLSSLELGDSALYFCASSVEPDSYNEQFFGPGTRLTVL.

This chain joins TRBV15 and TRBJ2-5; D is perhaps TRBD2 (5 bases). The ends were cut back, 5 bases at V and 5 bases at J, with 12 bases in the middle. The CDR3 has 13 residues. Germline V CDR1 and CDR2: LNHNV, YYDKDF (reference sequence). This chain's CDR3 is CATSPTPGETQYF. CDR3 sequence (DNA): TGTGCCACCAGCCCTACGCCGGGGGAGACCCAGTACTTC. The whole variable domain, filled in from reference TRBV15 and TRBJ2-5, reads DAMVIQNPRYQVTQFGKPVTLSCSQTLNHNVMYWYQQKSSQAPKLLFHYYDKDFNNEADTPDNFQSRRPNTSFCFLDIRSPGLGDTAMYLCATSPTPGETQYFGPGTRLLVL.

The rearrangement links TRBV5-5 to TRBJ1-1, with TRBD1 identical over 7 bases. Trimming took 4 bases from V and 4 from J; bases not matched to a gene: 7. This CDR3 region has 14 residues. The V gene's germline CDR1 is SGHKS and CDR2 YYEKEE (reference sequence). The CDR3, as DNA: TGTGCCAGCAGCCGCAGGGGGGAGGCCACTGAAGCTTTCTTT. Amino acids: CASSRRGEATEAFF.

This clone showed up just a few times. The rearrangement links TRBV7-9 to TRBJ1-1; D ambiguous. This CDR3 comprises 14 residues. V dropped 0 bases and J dropped 3 bases, with 8 bases sitting between them. Germline-derived CDR1 and CDR2 are SEHNR and FQNEAQ (reference sequence). The CDR3 DNA reads as TGTGCCAGCAGCTTAGCTCAGGTTCACACTGAAGCTTTCTTT. This encodes CASSLAQVHTEAFF. The full variable domain, rest sourced from reference TRBV7-9 and TRBJ1-1, is DTGVSQNPRHKITKRGQNVTFRCDPISEHNRLYWYRQTLGQGPEFLTYFQNEAQLEKSRLLSDRFSAERPKGSFSTLEIQRTEQGDSAMYLCASSLAQVHTEAFFGQGTRLTVV.

The rearrangement links TRBV2 to TRBJ1-3; no clear D gene. The germline CDR1 and CDR2 sequences are SNHLY and FYNNEI. The CDR3 length is 15 residues. Trimming cost V 0 bases and J 0 bases, with 6 bases left between them. Here the CDR3 reads CASSEAGLSGNTIYF. CDR3 DNA sequence: TGTGCCAGCAGTGAAGCTGGGCTCTCTGGAAACACCATATATTTT.

This clone appeared once. The chain carries TRBV7-9 and TRBJ1-4; 8 positions agree with TRBD1. In germline, CDR1 is SEHNR, CDR2 FQNEAQ (reference sequence). The J segment lost 3 bases and the V segment lost 8 bases, leaving 8 bases of the junction unmatched. This CDR3 spans 15 amino acids. This chain's CDR3 is CASGKTGEANEKLFF. CDR3 bases: TGTGCCAGCGGCAAGACAGGGGAGGCTAATGAAAAACTGTTTTTT. Together with reference TRBV7-9 and TRBJ1-4, the CDR3 gives the full variable domain: DTGVSQNPRHKITKRGQNVTFRCDPISEHNRLYWYRQTLGQGPEFLTYFQNEAQLEKSRLLSDRFSAERPKGSFSTLEIQRTEQGDSAMYLCASGKTGEANEKLFFGSGTQLSVL.

V and J are TRBV27 and TRBJ2-5, with TRBD2 identical over 14 bases. The CDR3 is 17 amino acids. Germline lookup yields CDR1 MNHEY and CDR2 SMNVEV (reference sequence). V lost 3 bases and J lost 4; bases outside the gene matches: 7. As DNA, the CDR3 is TGTGCCAGCAGTTTTGGGACTAGCGGGAGCAGGATAGAGACCCAGTACTTC. It specifies CASSFGTSGSRIETQYF.

The CDR3 bases are TGTGCCAGAGGACTCTCGGGAGGCTACGAGCAGTACTTC. Protein sequence: CARGLSGGYEQYF. The chain is built from TRBV2 and TRBJ2-7, with 7 bases lining up with TRBD2. The junction had 8 bases not matched to a gene; V was cut back by 9 bases and J by 3 bases. Germline V gene sequence: CDR1 SNHLY, CDR2 FYNNEI. The CDR3 runs 13 residues.

This chain links TRBV29-1 with TRBJ1-4; a possible D gene is TRBD1 (6 bases). The germline V and J ends were trimmed by 4 bases and 8 bases, with 17 bases remaining between them. This CDR3 is built from 14 residues. The germline CDR1 and CDR2 sequences are SQVTM and ANQGSEA. CDR3 loop: CSVAPGGVMEKLFF. The CDR3 nucleotides read TGCAGCGTTGCGCCGGGGGGCGTTATGGAAAAACTGTTTTTT.

CDR3 coding DNA: TGTGCCAGCAGCTTGGTAGGACGGGGTGGGCAAGAGACCCAGTACTTC. Protein product: CASSLVGRGGQETQYF. The V call is TRBV5-4, the J call TRBJ2-5; perhaps TRBD2 as D (5 bases). The CDR3 loop spans 16 amino acids. CDR1 SGHNT and CDR2 YYREEE come from the germline V gene (reference sequence). V was pared by 0 bases and J by 2 bases, with 14 bases between.

This sequence joins TRBV4-1 and TRBJ2-5; tentatively, D is TRBD1 (5 bases). Per germline, CDR1 MGHRA and CDR2 YSYEKL. Between the trimmed V and J ends, which lost 6 bases and 2 bases, there was a span of 13 bases. The CDR3 has 14 amino acids. The CDR3 bases are TGCGCCAGCAGTAATGTCGACAGTCAAGAGACCCAGTACTTC. It encodes CASSNVDSQETQYF.